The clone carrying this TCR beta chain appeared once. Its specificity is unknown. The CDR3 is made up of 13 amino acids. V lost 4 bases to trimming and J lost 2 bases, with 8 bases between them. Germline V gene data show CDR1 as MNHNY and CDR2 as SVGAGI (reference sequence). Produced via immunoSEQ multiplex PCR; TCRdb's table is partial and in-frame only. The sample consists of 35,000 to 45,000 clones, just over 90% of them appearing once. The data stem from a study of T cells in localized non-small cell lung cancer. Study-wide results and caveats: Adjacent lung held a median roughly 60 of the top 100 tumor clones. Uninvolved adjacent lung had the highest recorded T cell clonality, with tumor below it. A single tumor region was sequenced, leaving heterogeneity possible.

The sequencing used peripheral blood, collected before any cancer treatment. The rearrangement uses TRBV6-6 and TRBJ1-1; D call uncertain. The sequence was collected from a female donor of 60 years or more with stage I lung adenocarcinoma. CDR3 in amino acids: CASSSFDNTEAFF. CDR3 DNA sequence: TGTGCCAGCAGTTCCTTCGATAACACTGAAGCTTTCTTT.